This entry lists 8 T cell receptor beta chains sequenced from one sample in a study of T cell responses to AZD1222 COVID-19 vaccine. Produced via immunoSEQ multiplex PCR; TCRdb's table is partial and in-frame only. The data hold over 100,000 clones, with about nine tenths observed a single time. This specimen consisted of peripheral blood, obtained on day 0 of AZD1222 vaccination. These receptors were obtained from an adult in good health.

V is TRBV29-1 and J is TRBJ1-1; perhaps TRBD1 as D (5 bases). This CDR3 comprises 15 residues. V gave up 2 bases and J gave up 4 bases, with 17 bases separating them. Germline CDR1 and CDR2: SQVTM and ANQGSEA. CDR3 residues: CSVEKWGGQGTEAFF. CDR3 sequence (DNA): TGCAGCGTTGAAAAATGGGGGGGTCAAGGCACTGAAGCTTTCTTT.

The chain joins TRBV6-5 to TRBJ2-3, with 12 bases that match TRBD2. V lost 6 bases and J lost 5; bases outside the gene matches: 6. In germline, CDR1 is MNHEY, CDR2 SVGAGI. The CDR3 contains 15 residues. The CDR3 DNA reads TGTGCCAGCAGCCTCCTGGGACTAGCGGGAGATACGCAGTATTTT. It encodes CASSLLGLAGDTQYF.

Many counts were recorded for this clone. The CDR3 DNA follows: TGTGCCAGCAGCTTAGACGGTTTCCCGAACATCTATGGCTACACCTTC. This codes for CASSLDGFPNIYGYTF. The rearrangement joins TRBV11-2 to TRBJ1-2; D is ambiguous. V was trimmed by 0 bases and J by 4 bases, leaving 15 bases between them. The CDR3 length is 16 residues. Germline V gene sequence: CDR1 SGHAT, CDR2 FQNNGV.

The chain is built from TRBV7-9 and TRBJ1-2; 7 bases agree with TRBD1. CDR1 is SEHNR and CDR2 is FQNEAQ in the germline V gene (reference sequence). The CDR3 runs to 12 residues. The junction had 4 bases not matched to a gene; V was cut back by 5 bases and J by 7 bases. CDR3 nucleotides: TGTGCCAGCAGCCTAACAGGGGTTGGCTACACCTTC. Its protein product is CASSLTGVGYTF.

This clone was picked up one time. The V gene is TRBV19, the J gene TRBJ2-1, with a tentative D call TRBD2 (5 bases). V gave up 5 bases and J gave up 6 bases, with 11 bases separating them. Germline CDR1 reads LNHDA; CDR2 reads SQIVND (reference sequence). The CDR3 extends over 13 amino acids. This CDR3 reads CASSLASPNEQFF. CDR3 nucleotide sequence: TGTGCCAGTAGTTTAGCTAGCCCCAATGAGCAGTTCTTC.

The CDR3 loop reads CASSPVQDTLYEQYF. As DNA, the CDR3 is TGCGCCAGCAGCCCGGTACAGGACACCCTCTACGAGCAGTACTTC. V is TRBV5-1 and J is TRBJ2-7; a possible D gene is TRBD1 (5 bases). The germline V and J ends were trimmed by 4 bases and 3 bases, with 17 bases remaining between them. Germline CDR1 reads SGHRS; CDR2 reads YFSETQ. The CDR3 runs to 15 residues. Supplemented by reference TRBV5-1 and TRBJ2-7, the full variable domain reads KAGVTQTPRYLIKTRGQQVTLSCSPISGHRSVSWYQQTPGQGLQFLFEYFSETQRNKGNFPGRFSGRQFSNSRSEMNVSTLELGDSALYLCASSPVQDTLYEQYFGPGTRLTVT.

The table lists this clone with a count of one. The chain is built from TRBV27 and TRBJ2-5; TRBD1 or TRBD2 may be the D gene (5 bases each). From germline, CDR1 is MNHEY and CDR2 SMNVEV (reference sequence). The CDR3 has 13 amino acids. Trimming shortened V by 1 base and J by 5 bases, and 8 bases separated the two germline ends. The CDR3 protein is CASSLFGAETQYF. The DNA of the CDR3 is TGTGCCAGCAGTTTATTCGGGGCGGAGACCCAGTACTTC.

This sequence joins TRBV3-1 (or the pseudogene TRBV3-2) and TRBJ2-2; the D gene could be TRBD1 or TRBD2 (7 bases each). The germline V gene encodes CDR1 LGHDT and CDR2 YNNKEL (reference sequence). There are 19 residues in the CDR3. Trimming pared 0 bases from V and 3 bases from J, leaving 20 bases between. CDR3 region: CASSQDRGGGRGHTGELFF. The CDR3 nucleotides are TGTGCCAGCAGCCAAGATCGGGGAGGGGGCCGGGGTCACACCGGGGAGCTGTTTTTT.